Listed below are T cell receptor beta chains from one sample, sequenced in a study of metastatic and nonmetastatic thyroid tumors. TCRdb ran MiXCR on the PCR reads. The sample records 60,000 or so clones, 25% to 30% being singletons. Sequenced sample: blood. These receptors originate from a female donor with papillary thyroid cancer or a benign thyroid nodule (not recorded which). Some clones in this sample may be carry-over from other donors' samples. CDR3s include the opening cysteine and the closing phenylalanine or tryptophan. The D gene is left open where the match is weak. For some rows the clone size is stated as once, few or many, or as a class when expanded; others skip it.

>TRBJ1-5|many|TRBV2|-
CASSESTAVNQPQHF
TGTGCCAGCAGTGAAAGTACAGCAGTCAATCAGCCCCAGCATTTT
>TRBJ2-1|-|TRBV6-5|TRBD1
CASSYPPGQGLDEQFF
TGTGCCAGCAGTTACCCACCGGGACAGGGACTGGATGAGCAGTTCTTC
>TRBJ2-7|-|TRBV4-1|TRBD1
CASSPGTGAYEQYF
TGCGCCAGCAGCCCCGGGACAGGGGCCTACGAGCAGTACTTC
>TRBJ2-7|few|TRBV20-1|TRBD1
CSARGSGTAYEQYF
TGCAGTGCTAGAGGTTCCGGGACAGCCTACGAGCAGTACTTC
>TRBJ2-1|few|TRBV24-1|TRBD1
CATSDAQGRYNEQFF
TGTGCCACCAGTGATGCACAGGGGCGATACAATGAGCAGTTCTTC
>TRBJ2-2|few|TRBV30|-
CAWSVLAGELFF
TGTGCCTGGAGTGTACTAGCCGGGGAGCTGTTTTTT
>TRBJ2-2|-|TRBV5-1|TRBD1
CASSLGQGYTGELFF
TGCGCCAGCAGCTTGGGACAGGGCTACACCGGGGAGCTGTTTTTT
>TRBJ1-3|-|TRBV12-3/TRBV12-4|-
CASSWRRFSGNTIYF
TGTGCCAGCAGTTGGCGACGGTTCTCTGGAAACACCATATATTTT
>TRBJ2-3|-|TRBV6-5|TRBD1
CASSYTGGNTDTQYF
TGTGCCAGCAGTTATACAGGGGGAAACACAGATACGCAGTATTTT
>TRBJ2-1|few|TRBV27|-
CASSLSLSSYNEQFF
TGTGCCAGCAGTTTATCCCTTTCTTCGTACAATGAGCAGTTCTTC
>TRBJ2-7|few|TRBV6-5|TRBD2
CASSYKGGGSYEQYF
TGTGCCAGCAGTTATAAAGGCGGGGGGTCCTACGAGCAGTACTTC
>TRBJ2-7|few|TRBV28|-
CASPPPGLQASYEQYF
TGTGCGAGCCCACCCCCAGGGTTACAGGCCTCCTACGAGCAGTACTTC
>TRBJ1-2|-|TRBV7-3|TRBD1
CASSPRQGGDGYTF
TGTGCCAGCAGCCCCAGACAGGGAGGAGACGGCTACACCTTC
>TRBJ2-5|-|TRBV11-1|TRBD1
CASSLGTGRETQYF
TGTGCCAGCAGCTTAGGGACAGGGCGAGAGACCCAGTACTTC
>TRBJ2-2|few|TRBV6-2/TRBV6-3|-
CASSYTLEGGELFF
TGTGCCAGCAGTTACACCCTGGAAGGTGGGGAGCTGTTTTTT
>TRBJ2-5|-|TRBV12-3/TRBV12-4|-
CASSLRRRQETQYF
TGTGCCAGCAGTTTACGTAGGCGGCAAGAGACCCAGTACTTC
>TRBJ2-2|-|TRBV6-6|-
CASSYTLDRELFF
TGTGCCAGCAGTTACACTCTTGACAGGGAGCTGTTTTTT
>TRBJ2-2|-|TRBV6-1|TRBD2
CASRLAGTNTGELFF
TGTGCCAGCAGACTAGCGGGAACGAACACCGGGGAGCTGTTTTTT
>TRBJ2-7|-|TRBV20-1|-
CSASYRDEQYF
TGCAGTGCTAGTTACAGGGACGAGCAGTACTTC
>TRBJ2-5|few|TRBV24-1|TRBD1
CATSDTTGFGETQYF
TGTGCCACCAGTGACACGACAGGGTTCGGGGAGACCCAGTACTTC
>TRBJ2-1|-|TRBV7-9|-
CASSIEAGAREQFF
TGTGCCAGCAGCATAGAAGCGGGCGCCAGGGAGCAGTTCTTC
>TRBJ2-1|-|TRBV6-1|TRBD1
CVSSERGQAYYELFF
TGTGTCAGCAGTGAACGGGGACAGGCCTACTATGAGCTGTTCTTC
>TRBJ2-5|-|TRBV12-3/TRBV12-4|TRBD2
CAGMAAGVGQTQYF
TGTGCCGGCATGGCAGCGGGGGTAGGGCAGACCCAGTACTTC
>TRBJ2-7|medium-sized|TRBV6-2/TRBV6-3|-
CASSRTAPYEQYF
TGTGCCAGCAGCCGGACAGCTCCCTACGAGCAGTACTTC
>TRBJ2-1|-|TRBV28|-
CASRLGAPSYNEQFF
TGTGCCAGCAGGTTAGGGGCACCCTCCTACAATGAGCAGTTCTTC
>TRBJ1-6|few|TRBV12-3/TRBV12-4|-
CASSLSVGNSPLHF
TGTGCCAGCAGTTTATCCGTAGGGAATTCACCCCTCCACTTT
>TRBJ2-1|-|TRBV20-1|-
CSARDIRVRDNEQFF
TGCAGTGCTAGAGATATCAGGGTAAGGGACAATGAGCAGTTCTTC
>TRBJ1-1|medium-sized|TRBV6-1|-
CASRRTATIFEAFF
TGTGCCAGCAGGCGGACAGCGACTATCTTCGAAGCTTTCTTT
>TRBJ1-1|-|TRBV12-3/TRBV12-4|-
CASRASNGRAFF
TGTGCCAGCAGAGCCAGTAACGGCCGGGCTTTCTTT
>TRBJ1-6|medium-sized|TRBV10-2|-
CASSEFSNSPLHF
TGCGCCAGCAGTGAGTTCAGCAATTCACCCCTCCACTTT